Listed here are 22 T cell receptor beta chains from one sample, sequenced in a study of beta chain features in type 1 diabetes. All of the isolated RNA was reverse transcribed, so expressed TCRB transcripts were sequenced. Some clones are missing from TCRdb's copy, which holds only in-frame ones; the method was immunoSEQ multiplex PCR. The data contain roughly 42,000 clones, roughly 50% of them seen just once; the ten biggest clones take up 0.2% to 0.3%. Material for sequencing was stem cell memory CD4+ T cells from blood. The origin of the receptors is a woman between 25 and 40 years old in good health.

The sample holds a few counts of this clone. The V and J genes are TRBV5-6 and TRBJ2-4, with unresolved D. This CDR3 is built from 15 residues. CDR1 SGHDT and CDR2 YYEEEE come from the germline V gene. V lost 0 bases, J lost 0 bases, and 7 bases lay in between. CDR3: CASSLAHLAKNIQYF. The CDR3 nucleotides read TGTGCCAGCAGCTTGGCACACCTAGCCAAAAACATTCAGTACTTC.

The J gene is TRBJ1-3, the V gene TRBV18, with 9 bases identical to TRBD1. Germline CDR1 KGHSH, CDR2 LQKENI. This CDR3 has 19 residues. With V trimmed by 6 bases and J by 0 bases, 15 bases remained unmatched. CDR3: CASSPSGTGHIASGNTIYF. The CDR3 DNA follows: TGTGCCAGCTCTCCGTCCGGGACAGGGCACATCGCCTCTGGAAACACCATATATTTT.

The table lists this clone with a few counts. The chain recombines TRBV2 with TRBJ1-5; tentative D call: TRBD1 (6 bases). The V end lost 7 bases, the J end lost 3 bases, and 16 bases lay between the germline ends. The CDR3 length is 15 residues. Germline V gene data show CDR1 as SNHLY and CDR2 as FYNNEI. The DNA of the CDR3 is TGTGCCAGCAACGAAATATCAGGGGCCAATCAGCCCCAGCATTTT. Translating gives CASNEISGANQPQHF.

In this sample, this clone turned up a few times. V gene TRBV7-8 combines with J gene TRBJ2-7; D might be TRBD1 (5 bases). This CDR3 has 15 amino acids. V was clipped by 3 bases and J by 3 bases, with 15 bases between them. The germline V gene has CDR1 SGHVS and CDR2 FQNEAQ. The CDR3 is CASSLVYRGDYEQYF. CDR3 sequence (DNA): TGTGCCAGCAGCTTGGTTTATAGGGGTGACTACGAGCAGTACTTC.

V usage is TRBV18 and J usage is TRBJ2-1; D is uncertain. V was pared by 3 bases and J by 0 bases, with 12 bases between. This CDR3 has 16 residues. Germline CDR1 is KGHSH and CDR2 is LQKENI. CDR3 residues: CASSPLGLRSYNEQFF. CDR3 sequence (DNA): TGTGCCAGCTCACCGCTTGGGCTCCGCTCCTACAATGAGCAGTTCTTC.

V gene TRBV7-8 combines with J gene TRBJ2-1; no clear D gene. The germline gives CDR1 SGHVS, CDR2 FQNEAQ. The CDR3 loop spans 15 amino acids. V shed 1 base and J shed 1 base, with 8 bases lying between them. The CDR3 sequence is CASSLGIGSYNEQFF. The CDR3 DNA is TGTGCCAGCAGCTTAGGAATCGGGTCCTACAATGAGCAGTTCTTC.

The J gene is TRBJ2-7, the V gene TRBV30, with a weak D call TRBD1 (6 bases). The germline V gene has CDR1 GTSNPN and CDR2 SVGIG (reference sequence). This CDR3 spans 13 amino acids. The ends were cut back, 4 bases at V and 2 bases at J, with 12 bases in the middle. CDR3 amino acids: CAWKIRGPYEQYF. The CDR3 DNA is TGTGCCTGGAAAATCAGGGGCCCCTACGAGCAGTACTTC.

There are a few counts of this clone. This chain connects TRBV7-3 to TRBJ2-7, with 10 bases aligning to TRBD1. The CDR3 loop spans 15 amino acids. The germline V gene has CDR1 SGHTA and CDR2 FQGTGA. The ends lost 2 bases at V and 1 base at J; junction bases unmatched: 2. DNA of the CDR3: TGTGCCAGCAGCTTACAGGGACAGGGGTCCTACGAGCAGTACTTC. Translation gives CASSLQGQGSYEQYF.

CDR3 residues: CASSWRVAGGPFQETQYF. The CDR3 region has the DNA TGTGCCAGCAGCTGGAGGGTAGCGGGAGGCCCCTTCCAAGAGACCCAGTACTTC. This chain links TRBV7-2 with TRBJ2-5, with 10 bases that match TRBD2. Germline CDR1 and CDR2: SGHTA and FQGNSA. The CDR3 has 18 residues. J was trimmed by 1 base and V by 4 bases; bases with no gene match: 12.

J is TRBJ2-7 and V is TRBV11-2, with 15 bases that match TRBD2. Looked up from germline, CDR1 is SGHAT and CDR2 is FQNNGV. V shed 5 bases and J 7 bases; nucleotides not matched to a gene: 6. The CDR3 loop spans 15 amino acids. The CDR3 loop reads CASSPGLAGGPEQYF. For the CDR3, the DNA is TGTGCCAGCAGCCCAGGACTAGCGGGAGGGCCGGAGCAGTACTTC.

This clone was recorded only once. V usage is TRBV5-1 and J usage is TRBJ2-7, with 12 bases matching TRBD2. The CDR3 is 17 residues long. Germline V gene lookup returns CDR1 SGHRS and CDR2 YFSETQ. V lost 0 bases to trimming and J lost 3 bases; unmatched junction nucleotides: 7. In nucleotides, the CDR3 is TGCGCCAGCAGCTTGGCCGAGACTAGCGGGAGACTCTACGAGCAGTACTTC. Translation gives CASSLAETSGRLYEQYF.

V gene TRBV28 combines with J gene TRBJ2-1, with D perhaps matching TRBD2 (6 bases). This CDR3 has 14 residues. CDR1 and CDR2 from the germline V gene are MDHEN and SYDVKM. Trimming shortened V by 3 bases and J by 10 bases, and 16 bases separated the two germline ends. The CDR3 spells CASSFWSEGGEQFF. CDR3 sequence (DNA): TGTGCCAGCAGTTTCTGGTCGGAGGGCGGGGAGCAGTTCTTC.

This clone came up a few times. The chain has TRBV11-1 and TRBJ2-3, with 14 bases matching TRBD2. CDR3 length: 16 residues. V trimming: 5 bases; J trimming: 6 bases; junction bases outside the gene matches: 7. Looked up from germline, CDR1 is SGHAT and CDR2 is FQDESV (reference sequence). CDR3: CASSQGLAGETDTQYF. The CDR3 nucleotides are TGTGCCAGCAGCCAGGGACTAGCGGGAGAGACGGATACGCAGTATTTT.

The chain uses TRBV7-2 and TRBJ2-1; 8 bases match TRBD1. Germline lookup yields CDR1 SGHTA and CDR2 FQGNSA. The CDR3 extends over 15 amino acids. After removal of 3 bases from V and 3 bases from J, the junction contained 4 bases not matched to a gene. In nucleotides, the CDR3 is TGTGCCAGCAGCTTGGGTGGACAGGGCTACAATGAGCAGTTCTTC. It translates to CASSLGGQGYNEQFF.

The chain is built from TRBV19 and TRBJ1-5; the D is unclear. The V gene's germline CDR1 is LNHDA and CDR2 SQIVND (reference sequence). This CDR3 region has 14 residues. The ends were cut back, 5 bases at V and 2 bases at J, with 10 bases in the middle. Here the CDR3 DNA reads TGTGCCAGTAGTCCCCCCGGGGGCAATCAGCCCCAGCATTTT. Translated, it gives CASSPPGGNQPQHF. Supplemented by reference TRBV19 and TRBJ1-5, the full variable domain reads DGGITQSPKYLFRKEGQNVTLSCEQNLNHDAMYWYRQDPGQGLRLIYYSQIVNDFQKGDIAEGYSVSREKKESFPLTVTSAQKNPTAFYLCASSPPGGNQPQHFGDGTRLSIL.

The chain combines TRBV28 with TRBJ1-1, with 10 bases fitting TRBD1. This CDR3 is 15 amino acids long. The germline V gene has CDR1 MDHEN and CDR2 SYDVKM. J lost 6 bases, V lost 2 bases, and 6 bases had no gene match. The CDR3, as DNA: TGTGCCAGCAGTTTAACCCCCGGGACAGGGGCTGAAGCTTTCTTT. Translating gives CASSLTPGTGAEAFF.

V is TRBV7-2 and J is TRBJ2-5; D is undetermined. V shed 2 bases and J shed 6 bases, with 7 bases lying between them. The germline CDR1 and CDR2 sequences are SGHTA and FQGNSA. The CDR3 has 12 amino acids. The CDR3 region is CASSLSEKTQYF. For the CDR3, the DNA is TGTGCCAGCAGCTTAAGCGAGAAGACCCAGTACTTC.

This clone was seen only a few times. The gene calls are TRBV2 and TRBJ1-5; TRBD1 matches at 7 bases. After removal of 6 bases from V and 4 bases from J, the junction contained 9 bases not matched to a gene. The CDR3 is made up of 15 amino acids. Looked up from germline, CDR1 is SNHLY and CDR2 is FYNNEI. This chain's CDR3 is CASSKETGTNQPQHF. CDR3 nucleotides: TGTGCCAGCAGCAAAGAGACAGGGACGAATCAGCCCCAGCATTTT.

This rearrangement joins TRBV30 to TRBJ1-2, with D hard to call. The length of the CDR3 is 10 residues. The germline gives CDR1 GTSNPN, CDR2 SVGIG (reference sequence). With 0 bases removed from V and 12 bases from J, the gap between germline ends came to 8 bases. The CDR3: CAWSVHPHTF. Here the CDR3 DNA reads TGTGCCTGGAGTGTACATCCTCACACCTTC.

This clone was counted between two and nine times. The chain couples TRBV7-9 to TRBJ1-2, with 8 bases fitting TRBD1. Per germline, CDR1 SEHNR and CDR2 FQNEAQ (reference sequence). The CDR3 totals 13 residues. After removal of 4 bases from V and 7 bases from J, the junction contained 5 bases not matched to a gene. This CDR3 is CASSSQGAGGYTF. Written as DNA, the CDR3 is TGTGCCAGCAGCTCTCAGGGGGCGGGTGGCTACACCTTC.

CDR3 DNA: TGTGCCAGCAGCCTACCCGGGACAGGGCACAATGAGCAGTTCTTC. This codes for CASSLPGTGHNEQFF. The chain employs TRBV7-3 and TRBJ2-1; the match to TRBD1 covers 9 bases. Germline V gene sequence: CDR1 SGHTA, CDR2 FQGTGA. The ends lost 5 bases at V and 5 bases at J; junction bases unmatched: 7. The CDR3 extends over 15 amino acids.

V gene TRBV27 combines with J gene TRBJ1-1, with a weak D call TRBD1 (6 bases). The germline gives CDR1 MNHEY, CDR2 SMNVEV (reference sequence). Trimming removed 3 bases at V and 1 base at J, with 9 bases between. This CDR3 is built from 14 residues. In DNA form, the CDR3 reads TGTGCCAGCAGTTTCCCACAGGGGAACACTGAAGCTTTCTTT. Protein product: CASSFPQGNTEAFF.